This T cell receptor (beta chain) is from a study of OX40 agonist ivuxolimab in advanced cancers. A note on this clone: Its antigen is still unknown.

General study findings and limits: Low clonal expansion, among the lowest seen, marked partial responders at 0.1-3.0 mg/kg. Certain nonresponders likewise exhibited a low normalized T-cell clonal expansion. At 0.1 to 3.0 mg/kg and by week 6, clonal expansion occurred in CD4+ and CD8+ blood T cells. The average count of expanded clones was higher among CD8+ T cells than among CD4+.

The CDR3 totals 16 residues. Produced via immunoSEQ multiplex PCR; TCRdb's table is partial and in-frame only. The table lists over 80,000 clones, around 87% of them singletons. The chain combines TRBV21-1 with TRBJ2-7. TRBV21-1 is shown as a pseudogene. The sequence was obtained from an adult with an advanced solid tumor such as melanoma, head and neck, liver or kidney cancer. Source: CD4+ or CD8+ T cells sorted from blood, taken in a trial of the OX40 agonist ivuxolimab. The CDR3 spells CASSTKQGSPSYEQYV. The CDR3 coding sequence is TGTGCCAGCAGCACTAAACAAGGCTCCCCCTCCTACGAGCAGTACGTC.